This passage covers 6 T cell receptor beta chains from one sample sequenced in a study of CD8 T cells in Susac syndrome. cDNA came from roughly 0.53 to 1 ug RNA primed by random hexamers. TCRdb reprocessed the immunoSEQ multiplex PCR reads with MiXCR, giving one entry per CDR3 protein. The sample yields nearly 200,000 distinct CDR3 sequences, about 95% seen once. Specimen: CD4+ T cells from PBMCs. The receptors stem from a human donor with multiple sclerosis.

CDR3 loop: CASSRDTVDQPQHF. The CDR3 DNA sequence: TGTGCCAGCAGCCGCGACACGGTCGATCAGCCCCAGCATTTT. The gene calls are TRBV3-1 and TRBJ1-5; no clear D gene. CDR1 LGHDT and CDR2 YNNKEL come from the germline V gene (reference sequence). Trimming removed 4 bases at V and 5 bases at J, with 12 bases between. The CDR3 spans 14 residues. The whole variable domain, filled in from reference TRBV3-1 and TRBJ1-5, reads DTAVSQTPKYLVTQMGNDKSIKCEQNLGHDTMYWYKQDSKKFLKIMFSYNNKELIINETVPNRFSPKSPDKAHLNLHINSLELGDSAVYFCASSRDTVDQPQHFGDGTRLSIL.

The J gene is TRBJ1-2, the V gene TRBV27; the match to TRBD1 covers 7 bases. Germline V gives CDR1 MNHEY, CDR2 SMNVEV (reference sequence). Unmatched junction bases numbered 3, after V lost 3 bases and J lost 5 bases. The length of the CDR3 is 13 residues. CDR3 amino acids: CASSFSQGYGYTF. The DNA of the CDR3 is TGTGCCAGCAGTTTCTCACAGGGGTATGGCTACACCTTC.

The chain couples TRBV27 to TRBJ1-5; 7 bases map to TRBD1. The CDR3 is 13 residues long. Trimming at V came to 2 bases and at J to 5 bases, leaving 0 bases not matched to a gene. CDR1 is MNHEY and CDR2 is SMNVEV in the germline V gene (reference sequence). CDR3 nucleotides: TGTGCCAGCAGTTTAGACAGGGATCAGCCCCAGCATTTT. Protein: CASSLDRDQPQHF.

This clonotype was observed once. In nucleotides, the CDR3 is TGTGCCAGCAGCTTCGGCGGAATATATGGCTACACCTTC. It is translated as CASSFGGIYGYTF. The V gene is TRBV5-4, the J gene TRBJ1-2; D gene unclear. The germline V and J ends were trimmed by 2 bases and 5 bases, with 10 bases remaining between them. Germline V gene data show CDR1 as SGHNT and CDR2 as YYREEE (reference sequence). This CDR3 is 13 amino acids long. The entire variable domain, with the rest obtained from reference TRBV5-4 and TRBJ1-2, is as follows: ETGVTQSPTHLIKTRGQQVTLRCSSQSGHNTVSWYQQALGQGPQFIFQYYREEENGRGNFPPRFSGLQFPNYSSELNVNALELDDSALYLCASSFGGIYGYTFGSGTRLTVV.

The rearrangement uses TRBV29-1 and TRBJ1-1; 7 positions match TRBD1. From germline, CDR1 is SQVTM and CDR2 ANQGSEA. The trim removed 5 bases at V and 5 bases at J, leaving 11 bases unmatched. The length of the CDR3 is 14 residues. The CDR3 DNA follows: TGCAGCGTTATTCGGACAGGCCCAGGGACTGAAGCTTTCTTT. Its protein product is CSVIRTGPGTEAFF.

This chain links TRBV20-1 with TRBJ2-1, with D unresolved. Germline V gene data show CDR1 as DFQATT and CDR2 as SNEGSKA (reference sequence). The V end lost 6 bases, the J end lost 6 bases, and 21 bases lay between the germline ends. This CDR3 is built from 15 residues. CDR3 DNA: TGCAGTGCCCATCCTCTGCTAGTAAGTCTCAATGAGCAGTTCTTC. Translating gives CSAHPLLVSLNEQFF.